This T cell receptor (beta chain) was recovered during a study of tumor-infiltrating lymphocytes in primary liver carcinoma. From roughly 0.45 ug total RNA, TCR beta cDNA was generated with a primer in the constant region. Three rounds of nested multiplex PCR with slightly modified ARM-PCR produced TCR beta libraries. The opening two PCR rounds, about 11 cycles each, paired TRBV1-TRBV30 forward primers with a C-beta reverse primer. In TCRdb, the multiplex PCR reads were re-called with MiXCR into one record per CDR3 protein. The sample yields 95,000 to 150,000 distinct CDR3 sequences, 55% to 75% seen once. CDR1 and CDR2 from the germline V gene are SQVTM and ANQGSEA. The CDR3 loop spans 17 amino acids. The source material, 20-30 mg of unsorted bulk tissue, was used to co-extract RNA and DNA. Notes on this clonotype: The junction and the germline gene differ at one end; a read error may be behind it.

The clonotype was recovered from a woman in her fifties or sixties with primary liver carcinoma and hepatitis B virus infection. The chain links TRBV29-1 to TRBJ2-4; either TRBD1 or TRBD2 may fit D (5 bases each). Sample: liver tumor tissue from sampling region 1. This sample's subset: tumor region T1, superior pole. CDR3 region: CSVETGGASGTKNIQNF. The DNA of the CDR3 is TGCAGCGTTGAAACAGGAGGCGCGTCAGGAACCAAAAACATTCAGAACTTC.